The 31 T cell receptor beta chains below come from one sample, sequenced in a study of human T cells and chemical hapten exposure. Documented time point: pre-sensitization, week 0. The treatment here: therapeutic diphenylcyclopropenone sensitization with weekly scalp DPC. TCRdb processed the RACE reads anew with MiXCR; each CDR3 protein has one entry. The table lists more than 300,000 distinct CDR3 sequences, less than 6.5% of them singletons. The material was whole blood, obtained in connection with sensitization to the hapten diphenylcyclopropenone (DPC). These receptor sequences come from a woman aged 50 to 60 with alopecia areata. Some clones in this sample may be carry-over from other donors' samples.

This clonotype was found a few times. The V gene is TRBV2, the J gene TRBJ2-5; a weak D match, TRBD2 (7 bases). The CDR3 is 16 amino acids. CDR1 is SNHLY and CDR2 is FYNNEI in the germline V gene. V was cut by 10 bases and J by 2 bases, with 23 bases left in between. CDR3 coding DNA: TGTGCCACTCTCAAAAAGGGCGGGGGCATTCAAGAGACCCAGTACTTC. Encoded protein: CATLKKGGGIQETQYF. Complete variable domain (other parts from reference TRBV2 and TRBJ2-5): EPEVTQTPSHQVTQMGQEVILRCVPISNHLYFYWYRQILGQKVEFLVSFYNNEISEKSEIFDDQFSVERPDGSNFTLKIRSTKLEDSAMYFCATLKKGGGIQETQYFGPGTRLLVL.

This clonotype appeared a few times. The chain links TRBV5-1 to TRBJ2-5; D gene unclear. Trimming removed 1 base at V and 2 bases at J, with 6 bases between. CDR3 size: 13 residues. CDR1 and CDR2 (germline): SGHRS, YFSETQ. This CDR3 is CASSLHGQETQYF. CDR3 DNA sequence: TGCGCCAGCAGCTTGCACGGGCAAGAGACCCAGTACTTC. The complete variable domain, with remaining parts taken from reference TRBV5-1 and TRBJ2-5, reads KAGVTQTPRYLIKTRGQQVTLSCSPISGHRSVSWYQQTPGQGLQFLFEYFSETQRNKGNFPGRFSGRQFSNSRSEMNVSTLELGDSALYLCASSLHGQETQYFGPGTRLLVL.

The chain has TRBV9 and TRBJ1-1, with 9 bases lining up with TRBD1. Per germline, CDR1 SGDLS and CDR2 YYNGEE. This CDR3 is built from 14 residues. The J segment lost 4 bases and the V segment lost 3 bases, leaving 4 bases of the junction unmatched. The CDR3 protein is CASSEQTGGTEAFF. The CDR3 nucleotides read TGTGCCAGCAGCGAACAGACAGGGGGCACTGAAGCTTTCTTT. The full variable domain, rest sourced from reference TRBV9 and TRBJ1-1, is DSGVTQTPKHLITATGQRVTLRCSPRSGDLSVYWYQQSLDQGLQFLIQYYNGEERAKGNILERFSAQQFPDLHSELNLSSLELGDSALYFCASSEQTGGTEAFFGQGTRLTVV.

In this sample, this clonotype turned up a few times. CDR3 coding DNA: TGTGCCAGCAGAAACGGAGTAGCTAACTATGGCTACACCTTC. Its translation: CASRNGVANYGYTF. The V and J genes are TRBV3-1 and TRBJ1-2; D uncertain. Germline lookup yields CDR1 LGHDT and CDR2 YNNKEL (reference sequence). This CDR3 is built from 14 residues. Trimming shortened V by 6 bases and J by 0 bases, and 11 bases separated the two germline ends. Full variable domain (remainder filled in from reference TRBV3-1 and TRBJ1-2): DTAVSQTPKYLVTQMGNDKSIKCEQNLGHDTMYWYKQDSKKFLKIMFSYNNKELIINETVPNRFSPKSPDKAHLNLHINSLELGDSAVYFCASRNGVANYGYTFGSGTRLTVV.

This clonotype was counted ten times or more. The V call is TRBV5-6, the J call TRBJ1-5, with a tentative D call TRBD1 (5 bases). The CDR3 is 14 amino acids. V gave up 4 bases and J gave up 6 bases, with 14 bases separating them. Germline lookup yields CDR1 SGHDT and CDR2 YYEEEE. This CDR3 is CASSRSTGRQPQHF. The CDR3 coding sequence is TGTGCCAGCAGCCGATCAACGGGGCGTCAGCCCCAGCATTTT.

The CDR3 loop reads CASSPGLAGAWEETQYF. DNA of the CDR3: TGTGCCAGCAGCCCCGGACTAGCGGGGGCCTGGGAAGAGACCCAGTACTTC. The chain uses TRBV7-8 and TRBJ2-5; 13 bases agree with TRBD2. J was trimmed by 3 bases and V by 5 bases; bases with no gene match: 9. The CDR3 is 17 residues long. The germline V gene encodes CDR1 SGHVS and CDR2 FQNEAQ.

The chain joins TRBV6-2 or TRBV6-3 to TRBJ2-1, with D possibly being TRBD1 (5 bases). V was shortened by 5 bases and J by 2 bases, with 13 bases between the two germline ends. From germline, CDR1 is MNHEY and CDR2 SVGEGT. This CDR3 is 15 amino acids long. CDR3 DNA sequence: TGTGCCAGCAGTACCACAGGACCCCCCTACAATGAGCAGTTCTTC. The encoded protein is CASSTTGPPYNEQFF.

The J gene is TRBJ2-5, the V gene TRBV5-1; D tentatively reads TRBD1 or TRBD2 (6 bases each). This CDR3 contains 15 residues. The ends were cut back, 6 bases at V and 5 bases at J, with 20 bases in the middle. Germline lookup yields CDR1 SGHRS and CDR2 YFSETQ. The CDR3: CASTRRWGAQETQYF. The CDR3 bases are TGCGCCAGCACCCGACGATGGGGGGCGCAGGAGACCCAGTACTTC.

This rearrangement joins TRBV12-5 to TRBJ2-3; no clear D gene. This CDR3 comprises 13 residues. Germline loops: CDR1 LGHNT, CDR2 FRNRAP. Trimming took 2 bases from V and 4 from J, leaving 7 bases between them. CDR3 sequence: CASGLPGADTQYF. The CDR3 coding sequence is TGTGCTAGTGGTTTGCCCGGAGCAGATACGCAGTATTTT.

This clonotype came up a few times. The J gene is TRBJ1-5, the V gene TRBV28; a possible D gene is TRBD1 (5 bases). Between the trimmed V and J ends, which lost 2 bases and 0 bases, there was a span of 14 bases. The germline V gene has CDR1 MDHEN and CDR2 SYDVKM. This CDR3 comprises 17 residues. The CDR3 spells CASSLISRTYSNQPQHF. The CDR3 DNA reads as TGTGCCAGCAGTTTAATAAGTAGGACATATAGCAATCAGCCCCAGCATTTT.

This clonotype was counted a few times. CDR3 protein: CASSPDQDTQYF. CDR3 DNA sequence: TGTGCCAGCTCACCGGACCAAGATACGCAGTATTTT. The chain employs TRBV18 and TRBJ2-3; D gene ambiguous. Germline loops: CDR1 KGHSH, CDR2 LQKENI. There are 12 residues in the CDR3. Between the trimmed V and J ends, which lost 3 bases and 5 bases, there was a span of 6 bases.

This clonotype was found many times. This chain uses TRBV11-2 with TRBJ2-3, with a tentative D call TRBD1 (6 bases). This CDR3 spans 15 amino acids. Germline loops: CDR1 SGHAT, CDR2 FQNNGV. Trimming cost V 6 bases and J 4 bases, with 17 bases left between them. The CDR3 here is CASSHNPSGADTQYF. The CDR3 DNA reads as TGTGCCAGCAGTCATAACCCCTCAGGGGCAGATACGCAGTATTTT.

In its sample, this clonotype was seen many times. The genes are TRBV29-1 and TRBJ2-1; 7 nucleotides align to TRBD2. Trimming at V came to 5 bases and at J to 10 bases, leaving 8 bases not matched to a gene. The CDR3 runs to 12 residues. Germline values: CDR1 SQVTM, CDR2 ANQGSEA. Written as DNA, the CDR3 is TGCAGCGTTTTTTTTACGGGAGGCGAGCAGTTCTTC. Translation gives CSVFFTGGEQFF.

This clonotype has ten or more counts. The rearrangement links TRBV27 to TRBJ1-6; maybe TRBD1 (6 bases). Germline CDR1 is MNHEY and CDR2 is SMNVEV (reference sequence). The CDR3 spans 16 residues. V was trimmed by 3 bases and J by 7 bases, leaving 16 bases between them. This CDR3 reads CASSFEGGYENSPLHF. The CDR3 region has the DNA TGTGCCAGCAGTTTTGAGGGGGGGTACGAAAATTCACCCCTCCACTTT.

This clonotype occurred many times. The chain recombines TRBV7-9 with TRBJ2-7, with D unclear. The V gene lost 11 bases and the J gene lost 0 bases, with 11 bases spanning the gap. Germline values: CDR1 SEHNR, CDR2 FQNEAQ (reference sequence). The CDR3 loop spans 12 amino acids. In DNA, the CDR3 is TGTGCCGGAAGCCCGTCCTCCTACGAGCAGTACTTC. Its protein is CAGSPSSYEQYF. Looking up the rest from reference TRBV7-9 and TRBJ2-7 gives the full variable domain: DTGVSQNPRHKITKRGQNVTFRCDPISEHNRLYWYRQTLGQGPEFLTYFQNEAQLEKSRLLSDRFSAERPKGSFSTLEIQRTEQGDSAMYLCAGSPSSYEQYFGPGTRLTVT.

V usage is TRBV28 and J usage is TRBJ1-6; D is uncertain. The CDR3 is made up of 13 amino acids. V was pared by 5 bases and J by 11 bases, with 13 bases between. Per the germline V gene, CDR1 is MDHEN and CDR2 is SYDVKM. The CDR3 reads CASSPPGVTPLHF. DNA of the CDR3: TGTGCCAGCAGTCCACCCGGGGTTACACCCCTCCACTTT.

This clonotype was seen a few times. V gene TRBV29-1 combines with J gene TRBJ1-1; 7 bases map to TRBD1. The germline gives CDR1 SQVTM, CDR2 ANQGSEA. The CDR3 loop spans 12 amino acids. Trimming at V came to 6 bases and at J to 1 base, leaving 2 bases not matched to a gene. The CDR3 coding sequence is TGCAGCGTGGGACAGAAGAACACTGAAGCTTTCTTT. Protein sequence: CSVGQKNTEAFF. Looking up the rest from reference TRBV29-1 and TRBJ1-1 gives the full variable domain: SAVISQKPSRDICQRGTSLTIQCQVDSQVTMMFWYRQQPGQSLTLIATANQGSEATYESGFVIDKFPISRPNLTFSTLTVSNMSPEDSSIYLCSVGQKNTEAFFGQGTRLTVV.

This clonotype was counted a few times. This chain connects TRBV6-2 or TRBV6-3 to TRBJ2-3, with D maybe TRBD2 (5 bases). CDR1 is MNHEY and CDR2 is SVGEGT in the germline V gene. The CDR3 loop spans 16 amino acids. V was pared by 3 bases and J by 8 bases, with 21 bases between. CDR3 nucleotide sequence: TGTGCCAGCAGTTATAGTGGACTTGATTTTGCAGTTACGCAGTATTTT. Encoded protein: CASSYSGLDFAVTQYF.

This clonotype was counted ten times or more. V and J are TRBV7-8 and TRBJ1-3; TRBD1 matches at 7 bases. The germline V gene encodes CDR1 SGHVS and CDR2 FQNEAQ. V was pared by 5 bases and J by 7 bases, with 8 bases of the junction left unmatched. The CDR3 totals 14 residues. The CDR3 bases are TGTGCCAGCAGCCCCCGGACAGGTCCGAACACCATATATTTT. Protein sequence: CASSPRTGPNTIYF.

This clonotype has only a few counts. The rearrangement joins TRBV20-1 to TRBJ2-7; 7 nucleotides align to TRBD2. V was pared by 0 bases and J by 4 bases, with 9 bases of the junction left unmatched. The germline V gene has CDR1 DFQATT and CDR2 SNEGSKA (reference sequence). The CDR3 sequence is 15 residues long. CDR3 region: CSARDPTSDLYEQYF. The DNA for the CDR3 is TGCAGTGCTAGAGACCCCACTAGCGACTTGTACGAGCAGTACTTC.

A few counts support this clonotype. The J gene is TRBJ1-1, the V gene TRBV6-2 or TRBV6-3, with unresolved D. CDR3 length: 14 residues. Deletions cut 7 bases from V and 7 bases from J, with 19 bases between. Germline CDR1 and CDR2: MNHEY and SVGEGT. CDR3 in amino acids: CASTTFPGPVEAFF. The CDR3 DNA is TGTGCCAGCACCACTTTCCCCGGACCCGTTGAAGCTTTCTTT.

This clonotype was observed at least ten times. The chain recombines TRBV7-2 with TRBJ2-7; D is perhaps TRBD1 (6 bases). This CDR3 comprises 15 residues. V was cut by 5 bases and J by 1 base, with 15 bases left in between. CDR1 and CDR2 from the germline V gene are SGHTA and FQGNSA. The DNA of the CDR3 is TGTGCCAGCAGCCTAAGTCAGGGGAATTCCTACGAGCAGTACTTC. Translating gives CASSLSQGNSYEQYF.

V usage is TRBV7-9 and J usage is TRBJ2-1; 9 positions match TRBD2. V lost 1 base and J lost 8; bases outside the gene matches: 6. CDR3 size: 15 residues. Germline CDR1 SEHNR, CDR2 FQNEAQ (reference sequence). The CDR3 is CASSLGLAGTDEQFF. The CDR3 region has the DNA TGTGCCAGCAGCTTAGGCCTAGCGGGAACCGATGAGCAGTTCTTC.

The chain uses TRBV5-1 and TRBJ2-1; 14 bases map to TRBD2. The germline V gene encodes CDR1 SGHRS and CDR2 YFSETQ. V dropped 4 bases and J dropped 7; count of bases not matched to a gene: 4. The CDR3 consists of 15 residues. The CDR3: CASSPGLAGANEQFF. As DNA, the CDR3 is TGCGCCAGCAGCCCGGGACTAGCGGGAGCAAATGAGCAGTTCTTC.

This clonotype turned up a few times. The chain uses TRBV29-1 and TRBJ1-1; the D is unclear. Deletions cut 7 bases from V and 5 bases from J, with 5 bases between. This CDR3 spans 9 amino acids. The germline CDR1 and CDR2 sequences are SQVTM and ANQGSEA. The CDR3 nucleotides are TGCAGCGCCGGAACTGAAGCTTTCTTT. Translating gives CSAGTEAFF.

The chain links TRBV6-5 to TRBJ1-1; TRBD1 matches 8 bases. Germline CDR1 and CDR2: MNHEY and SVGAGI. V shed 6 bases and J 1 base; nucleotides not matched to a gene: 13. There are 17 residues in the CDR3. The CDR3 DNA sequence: TGTGCCAGCAGGCTTAGCGGGACAGGCGTACGGAACACTGAAGCTTTCTTT. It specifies CASRLSGTGVRNTEAFF.

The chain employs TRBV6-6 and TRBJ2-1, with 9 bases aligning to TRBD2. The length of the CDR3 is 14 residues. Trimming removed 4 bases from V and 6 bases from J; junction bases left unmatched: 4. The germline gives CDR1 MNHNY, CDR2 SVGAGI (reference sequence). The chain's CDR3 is CASSSGTSSNEQFF. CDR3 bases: TGTGCCAGCAGTTCCGGGACTAGCAGCAATGAGCAGTTCTTC.

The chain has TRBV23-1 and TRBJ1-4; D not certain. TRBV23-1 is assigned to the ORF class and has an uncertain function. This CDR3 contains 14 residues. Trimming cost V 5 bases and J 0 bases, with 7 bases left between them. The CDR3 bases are TGCGCCAGCAGTACGGCGTCAACTAATGAAAAACTGTTTTTT. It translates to CASSTASTNEKLFF.

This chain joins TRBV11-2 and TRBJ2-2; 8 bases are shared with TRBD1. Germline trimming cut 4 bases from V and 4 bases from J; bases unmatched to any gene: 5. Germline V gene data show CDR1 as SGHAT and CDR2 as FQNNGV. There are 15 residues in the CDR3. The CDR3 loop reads CASSWGTGSTGELFF. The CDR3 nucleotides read TGTGCCAGCAGCTGGGGGACAGGATCCACCGGGGAGCTGTTTTTT.

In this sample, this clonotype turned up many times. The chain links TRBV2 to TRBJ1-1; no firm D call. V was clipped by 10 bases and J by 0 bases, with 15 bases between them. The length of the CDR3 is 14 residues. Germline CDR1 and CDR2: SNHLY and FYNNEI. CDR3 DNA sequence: TGTGCCACCGGACGGAGAACATTGAACACTGAAGCTTTCTTT. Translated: CATGRRTLNTEAFF.

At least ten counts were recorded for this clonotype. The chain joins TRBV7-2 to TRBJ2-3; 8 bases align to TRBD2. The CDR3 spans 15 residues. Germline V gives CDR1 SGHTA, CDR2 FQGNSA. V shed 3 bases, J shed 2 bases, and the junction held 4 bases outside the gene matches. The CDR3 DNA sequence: TGTGCCAGCAGCTTGCGGGGGGCGAACACAGATACGCAGTATTTT. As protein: CASSLRGANTDTQYF.